The 15 T cell receptor beta chains below come from one sample, sequenced in a study of graft-versus-host responses after intestinal transplantation. Clones were sequenced by immunoSEQ multiplex PCR, and TCRdb holds only the in-frame ones, with some missing. The sample holds 62,000 or so clones, roughly 90% seen once. The input for sequencing was PBMCs, taken 26 days after transplant. All receptors come from a human patient who received an intestinal transplant, so some T cells may come from the graft donor.

The chain is built from TRBV28 and TRBJ2-7; 8 bases line up with TRBD1. Germline CDR1 and CDR2: MDHEN and SYDVKM. Trimming took 1 base from V and 3 from J; bases not matched to a gene: 5. The CDR3 covers 15 residues. DNA for the CDR3: TGTGCCAGCAGTTTATCACCGGGACAGGACTACGAGCAGTACTTC. Amino acids: CASSLSPGQDYEQYF.

The gene calls are TRBV29-1 and TRBJ2-7; D is perhaps TRBD2 (6 bases). Trimming removed 4 bases from V and 1 base from J, with 8 bases in between. Germline-derived CDR1 and CDR2 are SQVTM and ANQGSEA. The CDR3 covers 12 residues. The CDR3 DNA sequence: TGCAGCGTTGCGGAGGGGTCCTACGAGCAGTACTTC. Residues: CSVAEGSYEQYF.

V gene TRBV5-1 combines with J gene TRBJ2-3; 7 nucleotides agree with TRBD2. V trimming: 4 bases; J trimming: 2 bases; junction bases outside the gene matches: 7. The CDR3 totals 15 residues. Germline values: CDR1 SGHRS, CDR2 YFSETQ. CDR3: CASSHKAGTTDTQYF. The CDR3, as DNA: TGCGCCAGCAGCCATAAAGCGGGGACCACAGATACGCAGTATTTT.

This chain links TRBV5-1 with TRBJ2-7; possibly TRBD2 for D (7 bases). This CDR3 comprises 16 residues. Trimming took off 4 bases at V and 0 bases at J, with 17 bases between the two ends. Per germline, CDR1 SGHRS and CDR2 YFSETQ. Here the CDR3 DNA reads TGCGCCAGCAGCCCGACGGGGGGCCCCCCCTCCTACGAGCAGTACTTC. Its protein product is CASSPTGGPPSYEQYF.

This clone was seen a single time. The chain employs TRBV7-2 and TRBJ2-2, with 12 bases aligning to TRBD2. J lost 9 bases, V lost 0 bases, and 5 bases had no gene match. The CDR3 is 16 amino acids. The germline gives CDR1 SGHTA, CDR2 FQGNSA. CDR3 loop: CASSLASSGGARELFF. As DNA, the CDR3 is TGTGCCAGCAGCTTAGCGTCTAGCGGGGGGGCGAGGGAGCTGTTTTTT.

This chain links TRBV2 with TRBJ1-2, with 7 positions matching TRBD1. Trimming cost V 1 base and J 6 bases; bases outside gene matches: 2. The CDR3 spans 13 residues. The V gene's germline CDR1 is SNHLY and CDR2 FYNNEI. CDR3 nucleotides: TGTGCCAGCAGTGAAGTCACAGGGGATGGCTACACCTTC. It translates to CASSEVTGDGYTF.

V gene TRBV5-1 combines with J gene TRBJ2-5; 9 nucleotides line up with TRBD2. The germline gives CDR1 SGHRS, CDR2 YFSETQ. V dropped 3 bases and J dropped 5; count of bases not matched to a gene: 8. The CDR3 consists of 15 residues. CDR3 DNA sequence: TGCGCCAGCAGCTCCGGGCGGGGGGGCTCGGAGACCCAGTACTTC. Its translation is CASSSGRGGSETQYF.

This CDR3 reads CASRGAENTGELFF. In DNA, the CDR3 is TGTGCCAGCAGGGGAGCGGAAAACACCGGGGAGCTGTTTTTT. The rearrangement links TRBV25-1 to TRBJ2-2, with D possibly TRBD2 on 5 matching bases. This CDR3 has 14 residues. Trimming shortened V by 6 bases and J by 2 bases, and 10 bases separated the two germline ends. In germline, CDR1 is MGHDK, CDR2 SYGVNS.

The chain combines TRBV5-1 with TRBJ2-7; perhaps TRBD2 as D (6 bases). V gave up 6 bases and J gave up 0 bases, with 16 bases separating them. The CDR3 loop spans 15 amino acids. Germline assignment: CDR1 SGHRS and CDR2 YFSETQ. As DNA, the CDR3 is TGCGCCAGCACCCCCTACGACGGGGGCTCCTACGAGCAGTACTTC. Protein product: CASTPYDGGSYEQYF.

The chain carries TRBV28 and TRBJ1-4; 9 positions match TRBD1. This CDR3 spans 16 amino acids. J lost 4 bases, V lost 5 bases, and 8 bases had no gene match. Germline lookup yields CDR1 MDHEN and CDR2 SYDVKM. The CDR3 is CASSAGQGTLNEKLFF. The CDR3 coding sequence is TGTGCCAGCAGTGCCGGACAGGGGACGCTTAATGAAAAACTGTTTTTT.

The chain couples TRBV27 to TRBJ2-1; 7 positions match TRBD2. From germline, CDR1 is MNHEY and CDR2 SMNVEV (reference sequence). Unmatched junction bases numbered 5, after V lost 4 bases and J lost 2 bases. The length of the CDR3 is 15 residues. CDR3 sequence: CASSYREGTYNEQFF. The CDR3 DNA reads TGTGCCAGCAGTTATAGGGAGGGCACCTACAATGAGCAGTTCTTC.

The sample holds one count of this clone. This chain joins TRBV28 and TRBJ2-1, with D perhaps TRBD1 (6 bases). V lost 1 base to trimming and J lost 2 bases, with 9 bases between them. Germline V gene lookup returns CDR1 MDHEN and CDR2 SYDVKM. The CDR3 consists of 15 residues. The CDR3 nucleotides read TGTGCCAGCAGTTTATCGCAGGGGCCCTACAATGAGCAGTTCTTC. It codes for CASSLSQGPYNEQFF. Supplemented by reference TRBV28 and TRBJ2-1, the full variable domain reads DVKVTQSSRYLVKRTGEKVFLECVQDMDHENMFWYRQDPGLGLRLIYFSYDVKMKEKGDIPEGYSVSREKKERFSLILESASTNQTSMYLCASSLSQGPYNEQFFGPGTRLTVL.

V is TRBV30 and J is TRBJ1-1, with TRBD1 as a possible D gene (5 bases). Trimming took off 2 bases at V and 4 bases at J, with 14 bases between the two ends. The CDR3 consists of 14 residues. In germline, CDR1 is GTSNPN, CDR2 SVGIG (reference sequence). CDR3 bases: TGTGCCTGGAGTAGTCGGGGGAGTCGCACTGAAGCTTTCTTT. Encoded protein: CAWSSRGSRTEAFF. The variable domain in full, with the rest retrieved from reference TRBV30 and TRBJ1-1, is SQTIHQWPATLVQPVGSPLSLECTVEGTSNPNLYWYRQAAGRGLQLLFYSVGIGQISSEVPQNLSASRPQDRQFILSSKKLLLSDSGFYLCAWSSRGSRTEAFFGQGTRLTVV.

The chain combines TRBV7-9 with TRBJ2-1; D uncertain. CDR1 is SEHNR and CDR2 is FQNEAQ in the germline V gene (reference sequence). The ends were cut back, 1 base at V and 2 bases at J, with 3 bases in the middle. CDR3 length: 13 residues. The CDR3 coding sequence is TGTGCCAGCAGCTTAGTAACCTACAATGAGCAGTTCTTC. This gives the protein CASSLVTYNEQFF.

The rearrangement uses TRBV19 and TRBJ2-3, with 9 positions matching TRBD1. J gave up 6 bases and V 11 bases, and 15 bases lay outside the gene matches. Germline loops: CDR1 LNHDA, CDR2 SQIVND (reference sequence). CDR3 length: 15 residues. The CDR3 DNA reads TGTGCCTCCCAGCTCCGAGACAGGGGGTTGGATACGCAGTATTTT. As protein: CASQLRDRGLDTQYF.